The rows below give T cell receptor beta chains drawn from one sample of a study of T cell repertoires in cytomegalovirus infection. TCRdb processed the reads anew with MiXCR; each CDR3 protein has one entry. The profile shows some 200,000 distinct CDR3 sequences, 8% to 10% of them singletons. The sample consisted of PBMCs. Receptors were obtained from a human donor in good health (CMV status not recorded). Some clones in this sample may be carry-over from other donors' samples. Both conserved end residues are part of each CDR3. D genes are given only for firm matches. Rows may omit the clone size; those that give it use once, few, many or a size class.

>.|few|TRBJ1-2|TRBV7-9
TGTGCCAGCAGCCCAGAGGCATCCCTGGGCTATGGCTACACCTTC
CASSPEASLGYGYTF
>TRBD1|few|TRBJ1-2|TRBV14
TGTGCCAGTCGACAGGGCGCTAACTATGGCTACACCTTC
CASRQGANYGYTF
>.|many|TRBJ2-7|TRBV4-3
TGCGCCAGCAGCCAAGATTGGACGGATGCCTACGAGCAGTACTTC
CASSQDWTDAYEQYF
>.|.|TRBJ1-2|TRBV7-2
TGTGCCAGCAGCTTAATGCAGTCCTATGGCTACACCTTC
CASSLMQSYGYTF
>.|.|TRBJ2-3|TRBV7-9
TGTGCCAGCAGCCCCCCGGGGAGCGGCACAGATACGCAGTATTTT
CASSPPGSGTDTQYF
>TRBD1|.|TRBJ1-5|TRBV6-6
TGTGCCAGCAAACTCCGGACAGGGTCGAGTAGAAGGGATCAGCCCCAGCATTTT
CASKLRTGSSRRDQPQHF
>.|many|TRBJ1-4|TRBV20-1
TGCAGTGCTGTCGAGGGCAGAGATGAAAAACTGTTTTTT
CSAVEGRDEKLFF
>.|few|TRBJ2-2|TRBV28
TGTGCCAGCAGGATTTCCGAACTAGACACCGGGGAGCTGTTTTTT
CASRISELDTGELFF
>.|.|TRBJ1-1|TRBV27
TGTGCCAGCAGAACCGGGCGTGAAGCTTTCTTT
CASRTGREAFF
>.|many|TRBJ2-5|TRBV12-3/TRBV12-4
TGTGCCAGCAGTTGGGGGTCCGAGGAGACCCAGTACTTC
CASSWGSEETQYF
>.|few|TRBJ2-2|TRBV10-3
TGTGCCATCACAGGGACCGCGAACACCGGGGAGCTGTTTTTT
CAITGTANTGELFF
>.|.|TRBJ2-3|TRBV28
TGTGCCAGCAGTTTCGCCGGGACCCCCTCGGTAGATACGCAGTATTTT
CASSFAGTPSVDTQYF
>.|.|TRBJ1-6|TRBV27
TGTGCCAGCAGTCCAAGACAGAGGAATTCACCCCTCCACTTT
CASSPRQRNSPLHF
>.|many|TRBJ2-3|TRBV7-2
TGTGCCAGCAGCTTAGGTTCATTTGGCGGGGTGCAGTATTTT
CASSLGSFGGVQYF
>.|many|TRBJ2-5|TRBV7-6
TGTGCCAGCAGCTTGGGACATCAGAGAGAGACCCAGTACTTC
CASSLGHQRETQYF
>TRBD2|many|TRBJ2-5|TRBV7-8
TGTGCCAGCAGCTTTGAGGGACTAGCGGGAGAAGAGACCCAGTACTTC
CASSFEGLAGEETQYF
>.|few|TRBJ1-1|TRBV12-3/TRBV12-4
TGTGCCAGCAGTCTACAGGGATATGGGACTGAAGCTTTCTTT
CASSLQGYGTEAFF
>TRBD2|many|TRBJ2-7|TRBV28
TGTGCCGCGGGGGCGGGAGGACTTCCCCACGAGCAGTACTTC
CAAGAGGLPHEQYF
>.|.|TRBJ1-1|TRBV7-9
TGTGCCAGCAGCCAATTTTTAGGGGTTAACACTGAAGCTTTCTTT
CASSQFLGVNTEAFF
>TRBD2|few|TRBJ2-5|TRBV20-1
TGCAGTGCTAGGCCACTAGCGGGGGATTTGGCCCAGTACTTC
CSARPLAGDLAQYF
>TRBD2|many|TRBJ2-1|TRBV24-1
TGTGCCACCAGTGATAAGCCGGGACTAGCGGGTACAAATGAGCAGTTCTTC
CATSDKPGLAGTNEQFF
>TRBD1|.|TRBJ1-1|TRBV20-1
TGCAGTGCTTCAGGGGGTCATGCTGAAGCTTTCTTT
CSASGGHAEAFF
>.|few|TRBJ2-7|TRBV28
TGTGCCAGCAGTTTATGGCTATCCCCTCGCGAGCAGTACTTC
CASSLWLSPREQYF
>TRBD2|.|TRBJ2-3|TRBV11-2
TGTGCCAGCAGCCCGGGGGGGCAGACGCAGTATTTT
CASSPGGQTQYF
>.|.|TRBJ2-7|TRBV6-2/TRBV6-3
TGTGCCAGCAGTTACGTGGCGGGGTCGAACGAGCAGTACTTC
CASSYVAGSNEQYF
>.|many|TRBJ1-2|TRBV6-5
TGTGCCAGCAGTTTAGGACTTCTAAACAACTATGGCTACACCTTC
CASSLGLLNNYGYTF
>.|many|TRBJ1-5|TRBV28
TGTGCCAGCAGTTCCCCTCGACAGGCGGGTTGGGTGGGTCAGCCCCAGCATTTT
CASSSPRQAGWVGQPQHF
>.|few|TRBJ1-5|TRBV28
TGTGCCAGCAATCAGGGGTTCAATCAGCCCCAGCATTTT
CASNQGFNQPQHF
>TRBD1|many|TRBJ2-7|TRBV28
TGTGCCAGCAGCCCGGTGGACAGGGACTCCTACGAGCAGTACTTC
CASSPVDRDSYEQYF
>.|many|TRBJ1-1|TRBV5-1
TGCGCCAGCAGCTTGGAGGGGAAATCTAACACTGAAGCTTTCTTT
CASSLEGKSNTEAFF
>TRBD1|few|TRBJ2-7|TRBV20-1
TGCAGTGCTAGGCGACAGGGGGCCTTCTACGAGCAGTACTTC
CSARRQGAFYEQYF
>TRBD1|many|TRBJ2-5|TRBV28
TGTGCCAGCAACGGACAGGGGGAGGAGACCCAGTACTTC
CASNGQGEETQYF
>TRBD2|many|TRBJ2-1|TRBV28
TGTGCCAGCAGTTCGCCAATAGCGGGAGGGCACAATGAGCAGTTCTTC
CASSSPIAGGHNEQFF
>.|many|TRBJ1-3|TRBV28
TGTGCCAGCAGGAGGGGGGATCCCCCTGGAAACACCATATATTTT
CASRRGDPPGNTIYF
>.|.|TRBJ1-5|TRBV5-6
TGTGCCAGCAGCTTGGGCGGTTTTATTAATAGCAATCAGCCCCAGCATTTT
CASSLGGFINSNQPQHF
>.|.|TRBJ2-2|TRBV19
TGTGCCAGTAAGGGGATCCCCGGGGAGCTGTTTTTT
CASKGIPGELFF
>TRBD1|many|TRBJ1-1|TRBV11-2
TGTGCCAGCAGCTTAGGGTTACAGGGGTATACTGAAGCTTTCTTT
CASSLGLQGYTEAFF
>.|many|TRBJ1-1|TRBV6-1
TGTGCCAGCAGACCACGGGCGGGGAGCACTGAAGCTTTCTTT
CASRPRAGSTEAFF
>TRBD1|many|TRBJ2-7|TRBV7-2
TGTGCCAGCAGCCCGGGACAGGGGTACGAGCAGTACTTC
CASSPGQGYEQYF
>TRBD2|few|TRBJ2-1|TRBV7-4
TGTGCCACGGACCGGGACTACGTATACAATGAGCAGTTCTTC
CATDRDYVYNEQFF
>.|few|TRBJ2-1|TRBV19
TGTGCCAGTAGTTCACTTGGGACTTCCCAGAATGAGCAGTTCTTC
CASSSLGTSQNEQFF
>TRBD2|many|TRBJ2-1|TRBV20-1
TGCAGTGCTAGACCTATAAGCGGGGGGCGGTACAATGAGCAGTTCTTC
CSARPISGGRYNEQFF
>.|many|TRBJ2-3|TRBV7-2
TGTGCCAGCAGCTTCACCCCCGAAGGCACAGATACGCAGTATTTT
CASSFTPEGTDTQYF
>.|.|TRBJ2-2|TRBV4-1
TGCGCCAGCAGCCAAGATTTAATCGGGGAGCTGTTTTTT
CASSQDLIGELFF
>.|.|TRBJ1-2|TRBV29-1
TGCAGCGTCCTAGGGGAGGACTATGGCTACACCTTC
CSVLGEDYGYTF
>.|many|TRBJ1-1|TRBV27
TGTGCCAGCAGTTTAGAGGGGGACACTGAAGCTTTCTTT
CASSLEGDTEAFF
>TRBD1|few|TRBJ2-7|TRBV23-1
TGCGCCAGCAGTCTCGGTGACAGGGGTGGGTACGAGCAGTACTTC
CASSLGDRGGYEQYF
>.|many|TRBJ2-2|TRBV5-5
TGTGCCAGCAGCATCCGACTAGGGGGGACCGGGGAGCTGTTTTTT
CASSIRLGGTGELFF
>TRBD1|.|TRBJ1-5|TRBV20-1
TGCAGTGCTAGAAACGTAGAACACAGGGGTCAGCCCCAGCATTTT
CSARNVEHRGQPQHF
>TRBD1|.|TRBJ2-4|TRBV5-4
TGTGCCAGCAGCGAGGGACAGTCCAAAAACATTCAGTACTTC
CASSEGQSKNIQYF
>.|many|TRBJ1-5|TRBV7-2
TGTGCCAGCAGCTTAAACTGGGGCATAGGTCAGCCCCAGCATTTT
CASSLNWGIGQPQHF
>.|few|TRBJ1-1|TRBV4-3
TGCGCCAGCAGCCAAGATCTCGGGGGCACTGAAGCTTTCTTT
CASSQDLGGTEAFF